This entry lists 3 T cell receptor beta chains sequenced from one sample in a study of OX40 agonist ivuxolimab in advanced cancers. Only in-frame clones appear in the TCRdb table, and some are missing; sequencing was by immunoSEQ multiplex PCR. The sample contains 65,000 to 85,000 clones, about 81% of which appear only once. The input for sequencing was CD4+ or CD8+ T cells sorted from blood, taken in a trial of the OX40 agonist ivuxolimab. All receptors derive from an adult with an advanced solid tumor such as melanoma, head and neck, liver or kidney cancer.

CDR3 amino acids: CASSWGTSGQTQYF. The CDR3 nucleotides are TGCGCCAGCAGCTGGGGGACTAGCGGACAGACCCAGTACTTC. V usage is TRBV5-1 and J usage is TRBJ2-5; 11 bases match TRBD2. The germline gives CDR1 SGHRS, CDR2 YFSETQ. This CDR3 is 14 amino acids long. The J segment lost 6 bases and the V segment lost 3 bases, leaving 4 bases of the junction unmatched.

The chain is built from TRBV20-1 and TRBJ2-7; D uncertain. The V gene lost 6 bases and the J gene lost 4 bases, with 10 bases spanning the gap. This CDR3 has 11 amino acids. Germline CDR1 and CDR2: DFQATT and SNEGSKA (reference sequence). In nucleotides, the CDR3 is TGCAGTGCAGGGCGAAAGTACGAGCAGTACTTC. Translating it yields CSAGRKYEQYF.

The V and J genes are TRBV14 and TRBJ2-4, with 9 positions matching TRBD2. J lost 9 bases, V lost 1 base, and 1 base had no gene match. The V gene's germline CDR1 is SGHDN and CDR2 FVKESK. The CDR3 is 13 residues long. CDR3 coding DNA: TGTGCCAGCAGCCAAGGCGGGGGGGGCATTCAGTACTTC. Its translation: CASSQGGGGIQYF.